This is a list of T cell receptor beta chains from one sample in a study of CD8 T cells in Susac syndrome. TCRdb re-called the immunoSEQ multiplex PCR reads with MiXCR, one entry per CDR3 protein. The top ten hold 0.084% of the sample, which has 140,000 to 150,000 distinct CDR3 sequences, around 95% seen once. Input material: CD4+ T cells from PBMCs. These receptor sequences come from a human donor with Susac syndrome. Both conserved end residues are part of each CDR3. Each record gives: clone size, V gene, J gene, D gene, CDR3 protein, CDR3 DNA. The D gene is left open where the match is weak. Clone size is shown for a subset of rows, as once, few, many or a class of expanded clone.

>NA|TRBV2|TRBJ2-7|TRBD1
CASRPGQGLGEQYF
TGTGCCAGTAGACCGGGACAGGGTTTAGGCGAGCAGTACTTC
>NA|TRBV20-1|TRBJ2-3|NA
CSASRVWGDTQYF
TGCAGTGCTAGCAGGGTATGGGGAGATACGCAGTATTTT
>NA|TRBV21-1|TRBJ2-1|NA
CASTTLAGEPFF
TGTGCCAGCACCACACTAGCGGGGGAGCCGTTCTTC
>NA|TRBV12-3/TRBV12-4|TRBJ2-1|TRBD2
CASRYLGIAGEGNEQFF
TGTGCCAGCAGGTACCTGGGGATAGCGGGAGAGGGAAATGAGCAGTTCTTC
>once|TRBV11-2|TRBJ2-7|TRBD2
CASSLAASGWYEQYF
TGTGCCAGCAGCTTAGCGGCTAGCGGGTGGTACGAGCAGTACTTC
>NA|TRBV29-1|TRBJ2-5|TRBD1
CSVEQGVGETQYF
TGCAGCGTTGAGCAGGGGGTCGGCGAGACCCAGTACTTC
>NA|TRBV29-1|TRBJ1-1|NA
CSVQGDTEAFF
TGCAGCGTACAGGGAGACACTGAAGCTTTCTTT
>NA|TRBV23-1|TRBJ2-7|TRBD2
CASLHGGGTVYEQYF
TGCGCCAGCCTCCATGGGGGGGGGACGGTTTACGAGCAGTACTTC
>once|TRBV28|TRBJ2-7|TRBD1
CASSRGTGGTYEQYF
TGTGCCAGCAGCCGGGGGACAGGTGGGACCTACGAGCAGTACTTC
>NA|TRBV6-1|TRBJ1-2|NA
CASSEDRVGYTF
TGTGCCAGCAGCGAGGATAGGGTTGGCTACACCTTC
>NA|TRBV28|TRBJ2-3|TRBD2
CASSPPGLAADTQYF
TGTGCCAGCAGCCCCCCGGGACTAGCTGCAGATACGCAGTATTTT
>NA|TRBV5-1|TRBJ1-4|NA
CASSAGGATNEKLFF
TGCGCCAGCAGCGCCGGGGGTGCAACTAATGAAAAACTGTTTTTT
>NA|TRBV27|TRBJ2-7|NA
CASSTGARQYF
TGTGCCAGCTCCACGGGGGCGAGGCAGTACTTC
>NA|TRBV28|TRBJ2-7|TRBD2
CASSLGLASDEQYF
TGTGCCAGCAGTTTAGGACTAGCGTCTGACGAGCAGTACTTC
>NA|TRBV29-1|TRBJ2-5|NA
CSVEQNRGETQYF
TGCAGCGTTGAACAGAATCGTGGGGAGACCCAGTACTTC
>NA|TRBV5-1|TRBJ2-3|NA
CASQRGGREDTQYF
TGCGCCAGTCAACGAGGGGGAAGGGAAGATACGCAGTATTTT
>NA|TRBV28|TRBJ1-3|NA
CASSSPFGPGNTIYF
TGTGCCAGCAGTTCCCCCTTTGGCCCTGGAAACACCATATATTTT
>NA|TRBV7-8|TRBJ2-3|NA
CASRSTDTQYF
TGTGCCAGCAGGAGCACAGATACGCAGTATTTT
>NA|TRBV12-3/TRBV12-4|TRBJ2-5|NA
CASSPPGSRETQYF
TGTGCCAGCAGTCCCCCAGGGTCTCGTGAGACCCAGTACTTC
>once|TRBV29-1|TRBJ1-3|NA
CSVEGFGNTIYF
TGCAGCGTTGAGGGTTTTGGAAACACCATATATTTT
>NA|TRBV29-1|TRBJ2-3|NA
CSVYSGDRRSF
TGCAGCGTTTACTCGGGAGACAGAAGATCTTTT
>NA|TRBV7-9|TRBJ2-2|TRBD1
CASHPPDRATGELFF
TGTGCCAGCCATCCCCCGGACAGGGCCACCGGGGAGCTGTTTTTT
>NA|TRBV4-1|TRBJ2-7|TRBD1
CASSQARGQAFYEQYF
TGCGCCAGCAGCCAGGCCAGGGGACAGGCCTTCTACGAGCAGTACTTC
>NA|TRBV20-1|TRBJ2-5|TRBD2
CSATRTSGSQETQYF
TGCAGTGCTACCCGGACTAGCGGAAGCCAAGAGACCCAGTACTTC
>NA|TRBV14|TRBJ2-5|TRBD2
CASSPGLAGRVETQYF
TGTGCCAGCAGCCCCGGACTAGCGGGACGGGTAGAGACCCAGTACTTC
>NA|TRBV12-3/TRBV12-4|TRBJ1-2|NA
CASSLGVKGGYGYTF
TGTGCCAGCAGTTTAGGCGTGAAGGGCGGTTATGGCTACACCTTC
>NA|TRBV20-1|TRBJ1-3|NA
CSARPGRSAGNTIYF
TGCAGTGCTAGACCGGGACGTTCGGCTGGAAACACCATATATTTT
>NA|TRBV27|TRBJ2-5|TRBD2
CASSQGGLARETQYF
TGTGCCAGCAGCCAAGGCGGACTAGCGCGAGAGACCCAGTACTTC
>NA|TRBV9|TRBJ2-2|NA
CASSPPTGRTGELFF
TGTGCCAGCAGCCCCCCCACTGGACGGACCGGGGAGCTGTTTTTT
>NA|TRBV6-5|TRBJ2-3|NA
CASSSLKAPSTDTQYF
TGTGCCAGCAGTTCCTTAAAGGCACCTAGCACAGATACGCAGTATTTT
>NA|TRBV5-6|TRBJ1-2|TRBD1
CASSRWDSDYGYTF
TGTGCCAGCAGCCGTTGGGACAGCGACTATGGCTACACCTTC
>NA|TRBV5-1|TRBJ2-7|TRBD1
CASSMDRGLGEQYF
TGCGCCAGCAGCATGGACAGGGGGCTCGGCGAGCAGTACTTC